This passage covers 8 T cell receptor beta chains from one sample sequenced in a study of T cell repertoires in cytomegalovirus infection (dated by TCRdb to the late 2010s). Data came from an Illumina HiSeq 1500. Starting from the raw public reads, TCRdb applied fastp trimming at Q25, assembled clones with MiXCR and retained in-frame beta chains. Entries that share a CDR3 protein sequence are merged under the most common genes and DNA. Recorded for this sample are fewer than 200,000 distinct CDR3 sequences; approximately 19% of them occurred a single time. The ten biggest clones cover around 3.2% of the sample. The sample consisted of PBMCs. The receptors stem from a human donor in good health (CMV status not recorded). Some clones in this sample may be carry-over from other donors' samples.

This clonotype was detected many times. The V and J genes are TRBV7-2 and TRBJ1-1; maybe TRBD1 (5 bases). V was shortened by 6 bases and J by 1 base, with 15 bases between the two germline ends. The CDR3 length is 15 residues. The V gene's germline CDR1 is SGHTA and CDR2 FQGNSA. In DNA form, the CDR3 reads TGTGCCAGCAGTCCACCAGGGCCATGGAACACTGAAGCTTTCTTT. This gives the protein CASSPPGPWNTEAFF.

This clonotype was counted between two and nine times. The rearrangement joins TRBV5-1 to TRBJ2-5; TRBD2 matches 10 bases. Germline V gene data show CDR1 as SGHRS and CDR2 as YFSETQ. The CDR3 has 15 amino acids. V shed 4 bases, J shed 5 bases, and the junction held 8 bases outside the gene matches. CDR3 sequence: CASSDPSGSGETQYF. Written as DNA, the CDR3 is TGCGCCAGCAGCGACCCTAGCGGGAGCGGTGAGACCCAGTACTTC.

This clonotype was seen at least ten times. The chain uses TRBV6-2 or TRBV6-3 and TRBJ2-2, with 9 bases fitting TRBD2. The germline gives CDR1 MNHEY, CDR2 SVGEGT. V gave up 6 bases and J gave up 6 bases; unmatched junction bases: 8. The CDR3 is made up of 15 amino acids. Here the CDR3 reads CASRSGLAWAGELFF. The DNA of the CDR3 is TGTGCCAGCAGGTCGGGACTAGCTTGGGCCGGGGAGCTGTTTTTT.

This clonotype was seen a few times. CDR3 in amino acids: CATSRDSHSPMYGYTF. The CDR3 nucleotides read TGTGCCACCAGCAGAGATTCTCACAGCCCAATGTATGGCTACACCTTC. This rearrangement joins TRBV15 to TRBJ1-2, with unresolved D. Germline V gene lookup returns CDR1 LNHNV and CDR2 YYDKDF (reference sequence). The CDR3 consists of 16 residues. V was clipped by 0 bases and J by 5 bases, with 16 bases between them.

Many counts were recorded for this clonotype. The chain employs TRBV7-9 and TRBJ2-3, with D tentatively TRBD1 (6 bases). Trimming shortened V by 5 bases and J by 4 bases, and 16 bases separated the two germline ends. In germline, CDR1 is SEHNR, CDR2 FQNEAQ (reference sequence). The CDR3 sequence is 15 residues long. The CDR3 bases are TGTGCCAGCAGCCCCAAGCACAGGGTATCAGATACGCAGTATTTT. The encoded protein is CASSPKHRVSDTQYF.

Details on this clonotype: A much larger clone sits a single nucleotide away, making a read error possible. The rearrangement links TRBV6-2 or TRBV6-3 to TRBJ2-7, with 9 bases identical to TRBD1. After removal of 8 bases from V and 1 base from J, the junction contained 9 bases not matched to a gene. The CDR3 loop spans 15 amino acids. Germline CDR1 is MNHEY and CDR2 is SVGEGT. Here the CDR3 reads CASGHRGTGSYEQYF. DNA of the CDR3: TGTGCCAGCGGGCACCGTGGGACAGGGTCCTACGAGCAGTACTTC.

This clonotype was counted between two and nine times. This chain uses TRBV29-1 with TRBJ1-4, with 8 positions matching TRBD1. CDR1 and CDR2 (germline): SQVTM, ANQGSEA. The V and J ends lost 7 bases and 8 bases, in that order; junction bases with no gene match: 6. This CDR3 has 12 residues. CDR3 residues: CSARTGNEKLFF. For the CDR3, the DNA is TGCAGCGCCCGGACAGGGAACGAAAAACTGTTTTTT.

This clonotype was counted between two and nine times. The V call is TRBV7-3, the J call TRBJ2-3, with D possibly called TRBD1 or TRBD2 (6 bases each). The CDR3 covers 15 residues. V shed 5 bases and J shed 5 bases, with 17 bases lying between them. The germline CDR1 and CDR2 sequences are SGHTA and FQGTGA. CDR3 loop: CASSPSGGQGDTQYF. In nucleotides, the CDR3 is TGTGCCAGCAGCCCCAGTGGGGGGCAGGGAGATACGCAGTATTTT.